These T cell receptor beta chains were read from a single sample in a study of T cells after somatic rescue of genetic block. Profiled with immunoSEQ multiplex PCR; TCRdb holds only in-frame clones, not every one. In the table there are 8,000 to 9,000 clones, roughly 80% of which are singletons. Sequencing was carried out using peripheral blood mononuclear cells (PBMCs). The source of these receptors is a boy between 10 and 17 years old. The conserved cysteine and the conserved F or W are not part of the CDR3 here. A D gene is named only where the DNA matches it firmly. Clone size is shown for a subset of rows, as once, few, many or a class of expanded clone.

clone_size d_call v_call cdr3_aa
- - TRBV4-3 ASSQEEYNEQF
- - TRBV5-5 ASSADRVRQFYGYT
- - TRBV6-6 ASSYLREQY
- - TRBV5-8 ASSQDLQAF
- - TRBV4-1 ASSQDWGGKDTEAF
- - TRBV21-1 ASSSTGTGVSNTEAF
- TRBD1 TRBV28 ASSLGQGKGGNTIY
- TRBD2 TRBV2 ASSAPPGREWGTDTQY
- TRBD1 TRBV20-1 RAGQRLDT
- - TRBV21-1 ASGGRARHGVYGYT
few - TRBV7-3 ASSLTPNNEQF
- TRBD2 TRBV5-6 ASSLTRTSGRGVTQY
- TRBD2 TRBV28 ASTNGGDNTNEQF
- TRBD1 TRBV12-5 ASGLVGTGVKEQF
- - TRBV18 ASSPTRHAASPREQY
- - TRBV5-6 ASSFSVSGELF
few TRBD1 TRBV5-1 ASSLGTGSGYT
- TRBD2 TRBV7-6 ASSEGLGDNEQF
few - TRBV7-9 ASSPGVAVIQETQY
- TRBD2 TRBV7-2 ASSLYLAGDFQETQY
- TRBD2 TRBV7-6 ASSLVGTRRLYNEQF
once - TRBV18 ASSAQGVGYEQY
- - TRBV7-2 ASTQTGLAVETQY
- - TRBV5-1 ASSLEGGYT
- TRBD2 TRBV7-8 ASSFPAGALF
- - TRBV7-2 ASSLDNQPQH
- TRBD2 TRBV9 ASSVVLAGGRGEQF
- TRBD2 TRBV2 ASSEREGGSYEQY
- - TRBV18 ASSSSGRWDYEQY
- TRBD1 TRBV4-3 ASSHVTSGTGRSRGYT
- TRBD2 TRBV11-3 ASSPPSGRPTYNEQF
- TRBD2 TRBV10-3 AISESKRGGTF
- - TRBV6-5 ASSRGWRIADTQY
- TRBD1 TRBV2 ARRQGAGEQY
- - TRBV9 ASSPGDISFYEQY
- - TRBV7-9 ASSNPGTINHNEQF
- - TRBV7-2 ASSLAPRAHEQY
- - TRBV7-9 ASSQAIRQNYGYT
- - TRBV7-2 ASSPGQGRRDTQY
- - TRBV11-2 ASSLNRDGEQY
once - TRBV9 ASSVDAGSLYGYT
once - TRBV7-3 ASSGGFEEQF
- - TRBV15 ATSRDLGDTQY
- TRBD1 TRBV28 ASSGQDDTEAF
- - TRBV15 ATSRVAQILNYGYT
- TRBD2 TRBV7-9 ASTFTGGEAYEQY
- - TRBV11-2 ASSLDLAGSGMPYNEQF
- - TRBV7-8 ASSLSFRDWNTEAF
- - TRBV7-2 ASSLAVGVVIYEQY
- TRBD2 TRBV7-2 ASSLEILAGNIYEQY
- TRBD1 TRBV7-8 ASSLGAGGSTEAF
- TRBD1 TRBV5-1 ASSLRDRGVNEQF
- - TRBV4-1 ASSHAPVGEQF
few - TRBV4-3 ASSQDMAEGTQY
- TRBD2 TRBV9 ASSMREGYTDTQY